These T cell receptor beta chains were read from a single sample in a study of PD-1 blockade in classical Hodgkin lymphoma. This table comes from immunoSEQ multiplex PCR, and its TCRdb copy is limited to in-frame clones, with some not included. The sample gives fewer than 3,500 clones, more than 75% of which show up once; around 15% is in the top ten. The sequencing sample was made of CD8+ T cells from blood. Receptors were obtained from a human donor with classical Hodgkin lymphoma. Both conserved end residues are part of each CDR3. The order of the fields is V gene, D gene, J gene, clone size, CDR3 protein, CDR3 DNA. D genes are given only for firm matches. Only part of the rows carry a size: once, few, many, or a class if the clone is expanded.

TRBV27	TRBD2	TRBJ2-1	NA	CASSLYPPGGAYNEQFF	TGTGCCAGCAGTTTATACCCCCCGGGAGGGGCCTACAATGAGCAGTTCTTC
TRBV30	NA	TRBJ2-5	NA	CAWSVGGTQYF	TGTGCCTGGAGTGTAGGTGGGACCCAGTACTTC
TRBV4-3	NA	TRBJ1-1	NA	CASSQAHSGTYLTEAFF	TGCGCCAGCAGCCAGGCGCACTCGGGGACATACCTAACTGAAGCTTTCTTT
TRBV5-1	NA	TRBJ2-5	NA	CASSSDWGATQYF	TGCGCCAGCAGCTCGGACTGGGGGGCGACCCAGTACTTC
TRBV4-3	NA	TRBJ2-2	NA	CASSQVSGSTGELFF	TGCGCCAGCAGCCAGGTATCAGGGAGCACCGGGGAGCTGTTTTTT
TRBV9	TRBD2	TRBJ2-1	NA	CASSKAGGYNEQFF	TGTGCCAGCAGCAAAGCGGGAGGATACAATGAGCAGTTCTTC
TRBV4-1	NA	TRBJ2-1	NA	CASSLGYNEQFF	TGCGCCAGCAGCCTGGGGTACAATGAGCAGTTCTTC
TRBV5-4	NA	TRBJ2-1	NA	CASSLGPSGEGPYNEQFF	TGTGCCAGCAGCTTGGGGCCGAGCGGAGAGGGACCCTACAATGAGCAGTTCTTC
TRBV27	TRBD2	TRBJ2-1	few	CASSPSGGRTLGNEQFF	TGTGCCAGCAGTCCTTCGGGCGGGAGGACCTTGGGCAATGAGCAGTTCTTC
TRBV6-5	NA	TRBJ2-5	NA	CASSNRDGETQYF	TGTGCCAGCAGTAACCGGGACGGAGAGACCCAGTACTTC
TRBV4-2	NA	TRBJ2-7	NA	CASSRAEGPYEQYF	TGTGCCAGCAGCCGAGCGGAGGGACCCTACGAGCAGTACTTC
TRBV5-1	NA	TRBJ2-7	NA	CASSLTVTYEQYF	TGCGCCAGCAGCCTGACAGTTACCTACGAGCAGTACTTC
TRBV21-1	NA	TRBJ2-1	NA	CASSNLADFFAQFF	TGTGCCAGCAGCAATCTAGCGGACTTTTTCGCGCAGTTCTTC
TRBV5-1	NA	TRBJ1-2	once	CASSLDTYDDYGYTF	TGCGCCAGCAGCTTGGATACCTACGATGACTATGGCTACACCTTC
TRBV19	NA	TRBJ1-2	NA	CASSIGVNYGYTF	TGTGCCAGTAGTATTGGTGTTAACTATGGCTACACCTTC
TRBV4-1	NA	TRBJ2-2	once	CASSQDRGHANTGELFF	TGCGCCAGCAGCCAAGATAGGGGCCACGCGAACACCGGGGAGCTGTTTTTT
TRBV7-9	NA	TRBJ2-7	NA	CASSHGGTGYEQYF	TGTGCCAGCAGCCACGGAGGGACTGGCTACGAGCAGTACTTC
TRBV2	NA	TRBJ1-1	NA	CASSATGQGITEAFF	TGTGCCAGCAGTGCGACGGGGCAGGGTATAACTGAAGCTTTCTTT
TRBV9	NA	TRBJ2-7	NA	CASSGSSYEQYF	TGTGCCAGCAGCGGAAGTTCCTACGAGCAGTACTTC
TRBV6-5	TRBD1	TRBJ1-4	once	CASSYSMTGGDEKLFF	TGTGCCAGCAGTTACTCCATGACAGGGGGCGATGAAAAACTGTTTTTT
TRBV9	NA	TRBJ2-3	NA	CASSHEYRAPDTQYF	TGTGCCAGCAGCCACGAGTACAGGGCCCCAGATACGCAGTATTTT
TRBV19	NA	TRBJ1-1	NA	CASMAGRTEAFF	TGTGCCAGTATGGCAGGGCGGACTGAAGCTTTCTTT
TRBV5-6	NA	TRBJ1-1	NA	CASSFQGFTEAFF	TGTGCCAGCAGCTTCCAGGGGTTCACTGAAGCTTTCTTT
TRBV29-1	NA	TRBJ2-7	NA	CSVVGRRYEQYF	TGCAGCGTTGTGGGACGAAGGTACGAGCAGTACTTC
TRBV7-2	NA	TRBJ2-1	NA	CASSLEAGQSYSYNEQFF	TGTGCCAGCAGCTTAGAGGCGGGACAGTCGTACTCCTACAATGAGCAGTTCTTC
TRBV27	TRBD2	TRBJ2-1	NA	CASSSTSSGYNEQFF	TGTGCCAGCAGTTCGACCTCTAGCGGGTACAATGAGCAGTTCTTC
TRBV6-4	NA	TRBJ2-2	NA	CASSERETGELFF	TGTGCCAGCAGTGAACGGGAGACCGGGGAGCTGTTTTTT
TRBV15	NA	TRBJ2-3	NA	CATSMDTDTQYF	TGTGCCACCAGCATGGACACAGATACGCAGTATTTT
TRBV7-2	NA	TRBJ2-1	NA	CASSLGDPPYNEQFF	TGTGCCAGCAGCCTGGGGGATCCCCCCTACAATGAGCAGTTCTTC
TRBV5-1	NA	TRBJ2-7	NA	CASSSGSEQYF	TGCGCCAGCAGCTCAGGATCAGAGCAGTACTTC
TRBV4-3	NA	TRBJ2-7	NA	CASSQELTVASYEQYF	TGCGCCAGCAGCCAAGAGTTAACGGTAGCATCCTACGAGCAGTACTTC
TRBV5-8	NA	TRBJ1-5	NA	CASSLSHVVNQPQHF	TGTGCCAGCAGCCTAAGCCATGTGGTCAATCAGCCCCAGCATTTT
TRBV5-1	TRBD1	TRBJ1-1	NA	CASSLQGAVTEAFF	TGCGCCAGCAGCCTACAGGGGGCGGTCACTGAAGCTTTCTTT
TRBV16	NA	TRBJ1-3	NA	CASSQRSSGNTIYF	TGTGCCAGCAGCCAGAGGAGCTCTGGAAACACCATATATTTT
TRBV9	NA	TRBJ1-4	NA	CASSVGTYGSEKLFF	TGTGCCAGCAGCGTAGGGACCTATGGGAGTGAAAAACTGTTTTTT
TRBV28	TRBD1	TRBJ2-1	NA	CASSSGQGAFRVNEQFF	TGTGCCAGCAGTTCCGGACAGGGGGCCTTTCGGGTCAATGAGCAGTTCTTC